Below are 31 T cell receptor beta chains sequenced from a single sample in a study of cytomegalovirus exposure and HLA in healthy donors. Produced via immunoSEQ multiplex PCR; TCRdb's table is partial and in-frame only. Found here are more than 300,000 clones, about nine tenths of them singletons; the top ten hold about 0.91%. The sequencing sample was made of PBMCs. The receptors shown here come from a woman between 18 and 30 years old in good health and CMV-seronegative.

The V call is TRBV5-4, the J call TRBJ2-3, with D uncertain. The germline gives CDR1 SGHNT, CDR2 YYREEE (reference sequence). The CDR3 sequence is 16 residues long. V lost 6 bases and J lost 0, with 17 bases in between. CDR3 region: CASTTDAESSTDTQYF. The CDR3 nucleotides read TGTGCCAGCACCACCGACGCGGAATCTAGCACAGATACGCAGTATTTT.

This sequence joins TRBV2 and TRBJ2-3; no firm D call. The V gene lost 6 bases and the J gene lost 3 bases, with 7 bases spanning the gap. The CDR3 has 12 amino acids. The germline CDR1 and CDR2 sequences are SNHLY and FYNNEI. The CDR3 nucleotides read TGTGCCAGCAGGGCCGAAACAGATACGCAGTATTTT. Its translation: CASRAETDTQYF.

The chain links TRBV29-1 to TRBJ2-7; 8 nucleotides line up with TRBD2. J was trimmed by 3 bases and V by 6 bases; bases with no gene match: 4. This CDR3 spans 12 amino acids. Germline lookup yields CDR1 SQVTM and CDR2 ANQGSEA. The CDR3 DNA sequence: TGCAGCGTAAGGGCGGGGGGCTACGAGCAGTACTTC. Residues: CSVRAGGYEQYF.

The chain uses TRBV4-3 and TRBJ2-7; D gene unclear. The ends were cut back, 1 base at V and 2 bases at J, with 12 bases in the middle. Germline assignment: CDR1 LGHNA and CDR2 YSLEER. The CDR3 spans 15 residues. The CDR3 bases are TGCGCCAGCAGCCAAGTGACAATTCCCCCCTACGAGCAGTACTTC. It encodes CASSQVTIPPYEQYF.

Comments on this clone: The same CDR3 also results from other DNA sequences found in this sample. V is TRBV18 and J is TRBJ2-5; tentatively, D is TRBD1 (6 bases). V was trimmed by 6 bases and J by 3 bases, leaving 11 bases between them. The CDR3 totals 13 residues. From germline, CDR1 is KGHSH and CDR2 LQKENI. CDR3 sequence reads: CASSPGQKETQYF. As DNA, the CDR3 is TGTGCCAGCTCGCCCGGACAGAAAGAGACCCAGTACTTC.

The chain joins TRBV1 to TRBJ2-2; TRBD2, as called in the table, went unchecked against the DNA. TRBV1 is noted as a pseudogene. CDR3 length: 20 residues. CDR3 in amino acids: CTSTVVQRGKASGNTGELFF. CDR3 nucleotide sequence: TGCACCAGCACCGTAGTACAGAGGGGTAAGGCTAGCGGCAACACCGGGGAGCTGTTTTTT.

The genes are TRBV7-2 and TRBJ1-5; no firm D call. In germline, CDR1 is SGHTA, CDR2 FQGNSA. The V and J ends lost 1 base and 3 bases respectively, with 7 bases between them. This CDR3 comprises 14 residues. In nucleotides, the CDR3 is TGTGCCAGCAGCTTAGGCCTATTCAATCAGCCCCAGCATTTT. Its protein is CASSLGLFNQPQHF.

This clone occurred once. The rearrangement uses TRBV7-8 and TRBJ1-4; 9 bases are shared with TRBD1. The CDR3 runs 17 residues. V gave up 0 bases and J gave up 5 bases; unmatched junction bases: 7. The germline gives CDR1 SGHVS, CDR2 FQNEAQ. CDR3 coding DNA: TGTGCCAGCAGCTTAGCCCCCGGGACAGGGCCGAATGAAAAACTGTTTTTT. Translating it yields CASSLAPGTGPNEKLFF.

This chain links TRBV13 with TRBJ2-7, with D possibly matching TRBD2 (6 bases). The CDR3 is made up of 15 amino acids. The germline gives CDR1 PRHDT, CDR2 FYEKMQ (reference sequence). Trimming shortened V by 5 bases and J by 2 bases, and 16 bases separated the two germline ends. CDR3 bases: TGTGCCAGCAGCCTCGGGGGTCCACTTCCCTACGAGCAGTACTTC. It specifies CASSLGGPLPYEQYF.

The CDR3 DNA follows: TGTGCCAGCAGCGAGGGGACAGGGAACACTGAAGCTTTCTTT. It translates to CASSEGTGNTEAFF. This chain connects TRBV9 to TRBJ1-1; 8 bases agree with TRBD1. The J segment lost 1 base and the V segment lost 3 bases, leaving 2 bases of the junction unmatched. CDR1 and CDR2 (germline): SGDLS, YYNGEE. The CDR3 covers 14 residues.

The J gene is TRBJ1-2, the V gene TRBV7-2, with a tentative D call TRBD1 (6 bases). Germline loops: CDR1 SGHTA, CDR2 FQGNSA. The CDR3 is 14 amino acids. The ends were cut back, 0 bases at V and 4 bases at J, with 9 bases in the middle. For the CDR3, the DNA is TGTGCCAGCAGCTTAGCGCCCAGGGGCTATGGCTACACCTTC. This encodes CASSLAPRGYGYTF.

The CDR3 DNA reads as TGTGCCAGCAGTCCGCCGACATATAACTATGGCTACACCTTC. Protein product: CASSPPTYNYGYTF. The genes are TRBV6-6 and TRBJ1-2; D is unclear. Germline V gives CDR1 MNHNY, CDR2 SVGAGI (reference sequence). The CDR3 totals 14 residues. V was cut by 5 bases and J by 1 base, with 11 bases left in between.

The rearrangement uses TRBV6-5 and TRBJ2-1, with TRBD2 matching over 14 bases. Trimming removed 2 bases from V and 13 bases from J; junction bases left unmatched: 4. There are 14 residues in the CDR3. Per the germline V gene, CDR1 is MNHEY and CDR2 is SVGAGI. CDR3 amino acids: CASSYGGLAGVQFF. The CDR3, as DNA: TGTGCCAGCAGTTACGGGGGACTAGCGGGGGTTCAGTTCTTC.

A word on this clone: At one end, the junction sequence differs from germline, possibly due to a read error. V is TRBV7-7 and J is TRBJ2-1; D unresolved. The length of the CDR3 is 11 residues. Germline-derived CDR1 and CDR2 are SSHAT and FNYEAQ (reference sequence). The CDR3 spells CASSTRNGQFF. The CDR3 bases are TGTGCTAGCAGCACCCGAAACGGTCAGTTCTTC.

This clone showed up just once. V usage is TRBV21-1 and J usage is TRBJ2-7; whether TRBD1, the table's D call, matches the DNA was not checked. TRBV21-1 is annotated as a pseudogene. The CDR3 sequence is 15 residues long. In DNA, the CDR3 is TGTGCCAGCAGCAATTCCTCCTTTCCAGCCTACGAGCAGTACTTC. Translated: CASSNSSFPAYEQYF.

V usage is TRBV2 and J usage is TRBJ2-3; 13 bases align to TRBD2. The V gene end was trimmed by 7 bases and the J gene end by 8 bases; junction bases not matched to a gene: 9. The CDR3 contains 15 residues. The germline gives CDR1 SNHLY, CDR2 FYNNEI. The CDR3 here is CASNPRTSGSGTQYF. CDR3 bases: TGTGCCAGCAACCCGAGGACTAGCGGGAGCGGTACGCAGTATTTT.

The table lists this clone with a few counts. CDR3 protein: CASSQRGQVTGELFF. CDR3 nucleotides: TGTGCCAGCAGCCAACGGGGACAGGTCACCGGGGAGCTGTTTTTT. The rearrangement uses TRBV7-2 and TRBJ2-2; 8 nucleotides match TRBD1. This CDR3 comprises 15 residues. The trim removed 5 bases at V and 4 bases at J, leaving 6 bases unmatched. Per the germline V gene, CDR1 is SGHTA and CDR2 is FQGNSA.

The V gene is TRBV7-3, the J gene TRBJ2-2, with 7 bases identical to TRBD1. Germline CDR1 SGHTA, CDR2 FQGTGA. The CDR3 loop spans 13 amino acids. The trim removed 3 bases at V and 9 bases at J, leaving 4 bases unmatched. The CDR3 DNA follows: TGTGCCAGCAGCTTTGACAGGGACAGGGAGCTGTTTTTT. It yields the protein CASSFDRDRELFF.

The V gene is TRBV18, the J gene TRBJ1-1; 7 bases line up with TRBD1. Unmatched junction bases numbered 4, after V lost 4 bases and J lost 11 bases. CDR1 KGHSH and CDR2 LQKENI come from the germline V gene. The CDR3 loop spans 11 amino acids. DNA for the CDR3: TGTGCCAGCTCACAGGACAGGACGGCTTTCTTT. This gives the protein CASSQDRTAFF. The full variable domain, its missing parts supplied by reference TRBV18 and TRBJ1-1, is NAGVMQNPRHLVRRRGQEARLRCSPMKGHSHVYWYRQLPEEGLKFMVYLQKENIIDESGMPKERFSAEFPKEGPSILRIQQVVRGDSAAYFCASSQDRTAFFGQGTRLTVV.

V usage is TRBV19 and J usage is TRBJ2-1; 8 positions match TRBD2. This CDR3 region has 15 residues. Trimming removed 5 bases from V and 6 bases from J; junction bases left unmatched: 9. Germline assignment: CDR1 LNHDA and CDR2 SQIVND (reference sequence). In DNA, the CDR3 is TGTGCCAGTAGTCCTAGAGCGGGAGTTGGCAATGAGCAGTTCTTC. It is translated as CASSPRAGVGNEQFF.

CDR3 region: CATSRDKGLAGSANTGELFF. CDR3 coding DNA: TGTGCCACCAGCAGAGATAAGGGCCTAGCGGGATCTGCGAACACCGGGGAGCTGTTTTTT. The rearrangement uses TRBV15 and TRBJ2-2; 9 nucleotides align to TRBD2. This CDR3 spans 20 amino acids. With 0 bases clipped from V and 0 bases from J, the junction kept 11 bases outside the gene matches. In germline, CDR1 is LNHNV, CDR2 YYDKDF (reference sequence).

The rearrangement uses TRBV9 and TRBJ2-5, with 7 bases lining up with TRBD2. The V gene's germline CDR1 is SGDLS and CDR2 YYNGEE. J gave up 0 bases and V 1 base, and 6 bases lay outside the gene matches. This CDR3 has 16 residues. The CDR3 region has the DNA TGTGCCAGCAGCGTATACGGAGCGGGACACCAAGAGACCCAGTACTTC. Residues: CASSVYGAGHQETQYF.

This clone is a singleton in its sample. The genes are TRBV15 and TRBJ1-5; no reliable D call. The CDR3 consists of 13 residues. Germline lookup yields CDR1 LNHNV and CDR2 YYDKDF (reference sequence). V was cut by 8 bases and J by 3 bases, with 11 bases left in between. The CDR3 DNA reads TGTGCCACCTGCCCGGACTACAATCAGCCCCAGCATTTT. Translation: CATCPDYNQPQHF.

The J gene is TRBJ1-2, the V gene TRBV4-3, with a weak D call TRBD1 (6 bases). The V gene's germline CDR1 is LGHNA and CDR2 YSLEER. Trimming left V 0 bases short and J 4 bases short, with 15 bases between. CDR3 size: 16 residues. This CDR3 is CASSQDHPQGLYGYTF. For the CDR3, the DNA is TGCGCCAGCAGCCAAGATCATCCACAGGGCCTCTATGGCTACACCTTC.

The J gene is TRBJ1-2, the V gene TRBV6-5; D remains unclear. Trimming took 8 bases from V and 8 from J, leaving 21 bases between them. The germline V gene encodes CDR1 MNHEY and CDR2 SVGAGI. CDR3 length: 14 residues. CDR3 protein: CASPASAAPGGYTF. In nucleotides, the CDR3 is TGTGCCAGCCCGGCTTCGGCGGCACCCGGGGGCTACACCTTC.

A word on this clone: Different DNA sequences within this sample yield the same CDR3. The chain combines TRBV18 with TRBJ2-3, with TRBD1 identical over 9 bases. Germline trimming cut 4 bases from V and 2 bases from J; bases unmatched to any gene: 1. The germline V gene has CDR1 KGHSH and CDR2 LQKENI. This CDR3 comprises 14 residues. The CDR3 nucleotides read TGTGCCAGCTCACGACAGGGGGACACAGATACGCAGTATTTT. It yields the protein CASSRQGDTDTQYF.

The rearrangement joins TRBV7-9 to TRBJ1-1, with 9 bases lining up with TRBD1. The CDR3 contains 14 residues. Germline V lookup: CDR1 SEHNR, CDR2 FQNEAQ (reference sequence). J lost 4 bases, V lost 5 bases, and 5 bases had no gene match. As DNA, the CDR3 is TGTGCCAGCAGCGGGCGACAGGGGGGCACTGAAGCTTTCTTT. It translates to CASSGRQGGTEAFF.

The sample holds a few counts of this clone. CDR3 region: CASSPRQELNYGYTF. The CDR3 DNA follows: TGTGCCAGCAGCCCTCGACAGGAGCTTAACTATGGCTACACCTTC. V is TRBV11-3 and J is TRBJ1-2; tentatively, D is TRBD1 (6 bases). The V end lost 5 bases, the J end lost 1 base, and 14 bases lay between the germline ends. The CDR3 has 15 amino acids. Germline V CDR1 and CDR2: SGHNT, YENEEA.

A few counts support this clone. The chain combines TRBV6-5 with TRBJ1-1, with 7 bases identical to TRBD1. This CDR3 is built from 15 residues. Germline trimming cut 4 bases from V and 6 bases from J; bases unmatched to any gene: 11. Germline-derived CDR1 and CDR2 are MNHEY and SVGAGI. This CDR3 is CASSLQGPSVPEAFF. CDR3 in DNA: TGTGCCAGCAGTTTACAGGGGCCATCCGTTCCTGAAGCTTTCTTT.

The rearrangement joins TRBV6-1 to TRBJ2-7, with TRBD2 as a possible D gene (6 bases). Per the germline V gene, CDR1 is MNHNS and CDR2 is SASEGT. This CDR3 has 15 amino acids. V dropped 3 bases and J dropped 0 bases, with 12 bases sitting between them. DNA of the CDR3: TGTGCCAGCAGTGATTCTTGGCGGGACTCCTACGAGCAGTACTTC. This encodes CASSDSWRDSYEQYF.

Written as DNA, the CDR3 is TGTGCCAGTAACCGGGACAGCTCCTACGAGCAGTACTTC. Protein sequence: CASNRDSSYEQYF. The chain links TRBV7-9 to TRBJ2-7; 7 bases are shared with TRBD1. Germline V lookup: CDR1 SEHNR, CDR2 FQNEAQ (reference sequence). V dropped 9 bases and J dropped 0; count of bases not matched to a gene: 5. This CDR3 spans 13 amino acids.